Listed here are 18 T cell receptor beta chains from one sample, sequenced in a study of blood T cell repertoires in COVID-19. Sequenced by immunoSEQ multiplex PCR; TCRdb stores in-frame clones only, minus some. This sample has about 670,000 clones, with 75% to 90% found just once. The sample was peripheral blood. The receptors originated from a woman aged 18-35 years with acute or convalescent COVID-19.

The gene calls are TRBV5-6 and TRBJ1-1; D remains ambiguous. The length of the CDR3 is 14 residues. V was shortened by 4 bases and J by 6 bases, with 16 bases between the two germline ends. In germline, CDR1 is SGHDT, CDR2 YYEEEE. The CDR3 spells CASSRPIVSAEAFF. CDR3 DNA sequence: TGTGCCAGCAGCCGTCCTATCGTATCCGCTGAAGCTTTCTTT.

Concerning this clone: The same CDR3 can be traced to other DNA sequences in this sample. The J gene is TRBJ2-7, the V gene TRBV6-5, with no clear D. Germline CDR1 MNHEY, CDR2 SVGAGI. The CDR3 covers 12 residues. Trimming stripped 6 bases from V and 3 bases from J, with 9 bases between. CDR3 region: CASSLTGYEQYF. CDR3 nucleotide sequence: TGTGCCAGCAGCCTCACGGGCTACGAGCAGTACTTC.

V and J are TRBV2 and TRBJ2-6; 7 positions match TRBD1. V dropped 6 bases and J dropped 0; count of bases not matched to a gene: 2. Germline V lookup: CDR1 SNHLY, CDR2 FYNNEI. This CDR3 has 15 residues. CDR3 sequence: CASSHRGSGANVLTF. The CDR3 region has the DNA TGTGCCAGCAGCCACAGGGGCTCTGGGGCCAACGTCCTGACTTTC.

The V gene is TRBV2, the J gene TRBJ1-5; 10 positions agree with TRBD1. Trimming cost V 7 bases and J 6 bases; bases outside gene matches: 9. Germline V lookup: CDR1 SNHLY, CDR2 FYNNEI. This CDR3 comprises 15 residues. The CDR3 region is CASKEGTGAVQPQHF. Here the CDR3 DNA reads TGTGCCAGCAAGGAGGGGACAGGGGCGGTTCAGCCCCAGCATTTT.

The sample holds one count of this clone. CDR3 bases: TGTGCCAGCAGCTCCGACCGAGCGGCTGAAGCTTTCTTT. Translating gives CASSSDRAAEAFF. This sequence joins TRBV7-8 and TRBJ1-1; D is ambiguous. With 4 bases removed from V and 6 bases from J, the gap between germline ends came to 12 bases. The CDR3 length is 13 residues. The V gene's germline CDR1 is SGHVS and CDR2 FQNEAQ.

J is TRBJ2-1 and V is TRBV24-1; perhaps TRBD2 as D (6 bases). The CDR3 runs 14 residues. Per the germline V gene, CDR1 is KGHDR and CDR2 is SFDVKD. Trimming removed 1 base at V and 8 bases at J, with 11 bases between. Written as DNA, the CDR3 is TGTGCCACCAGTGATTTCGGGTGGGGGGATGAGCAGTTCTTC. The encoded protein is CATSDFGWGDEQFF.

This rearrangement joins TRBV2 to TRBJ2-5, with D tentatively TRBD2 (7 bases). This CDR3 contains 15 residues. The germline V and J ends were trimmed by 5 bases and 5 bases, with 18 bases remaining between them. Germline CDR1 is SNHLY and CDR2 is FYNNEI. The CDR3 protein is CASSLAAGAGETQYF. The CDR3 DNA sequence: TGTGCCAGCAGTTTAGCGGCGGGGGCCGGTGAGACCCAGTACTTC.

The CDR3 coding sequence is TGTGCCAGCTCAGCCGGGACAGGGGGATTCAACGGGGAGCTGTTTTTT. Translated: CASSAGTGGFNGELFF. The chain joins TRBV18 to TRBJ2-2, with 11 bases identical to TRBD1. V was clipped by 5 bases and J by 7 bases; unmatched bases: 9. There are 16 residues in the CDR3. Germline V gene lookup returns CDR1 KGHSH and CDR2 LQKENI. The full variable domain, in which reference TRBV18 and TRBJ2-2 provide the parts outside the CDR3, is NAGVMQNPRHLVRRRGQEARLRCSPMKGHSHVYWYRQLPEEGLKFMVYLQKENIIDESGMPKERFSAEFPKEGPSILRIQQVVRGDSAAYFCASSAGTGGFNGELFFGEGSRLTVL.

In the case of this clone: Different DNA sequences within this sample yield the same CDR3. The chain joins TRBV20-1 to TRBJ2-3; D is unresolved. Germline V gene sequence: CDR1 DFQATT, CDR2 SNEGSKA (reference sequence). The CDR3 is 11 amino acids. The V and J ends lost 3 bases and 4 bases respectively, with 5 bases between them. The CDR3: CSARSSDTQYF. The CDR3 DNA reads TGCAGTGCTAGGTCCTCAGATACGCAGTATTTT.

Turning to this clone: The identical CDR3 is also encoded by other nucleotide sequences in the sample. V and J are TRBV27 and TRBJ1-5; tentatively, D is TRBD1 (6 bases). Germline loops: CDR1 MNHEY, CDR2 SMNVEV (reference sequence). This CDR3 spans 15 amino acids. V was clipped by 1 base and J by 2 bases, with 9 bases between them. Here the CDR3 reads CASSLLGGGNQPQHF. As DNA, the CDR3 is TGTGCCAGCAGTTTATTAGGGGGTGGCAATCAGCCCCAGCATTTT.

This clone has just one count. The genes are TRBV6-2 or TRBV6-3 and TRBJ2-3; 13 bases align to TRBD2. Unmatched junction bases numbered 1, after V lost 2 bases and J lost 2 bases. The CDR3 spans 16 residues. CDR1 and CDR2 (germline): MNHEY, SVGEGT. In nucleotides, the CDR3 is TGTGCCAGCAGTTACGGACTAGCGGGGGTCACAGATACGCAGTATTTT. This codes for CASSYGLAGVTDTQYF.

The V call is TRBV2, the J call TRBJ2-7, with D maybe TRBD2 (7 bases). Germline CDR1 and CDR2: SNHLY and FYNNEI. This CDR3 has 11 amino acids. Trimming took off 11 bases at V and 4 bases at J, with 12 bases between the two ends. CDR3 sequence: CAGGAGYEQYF. CDR3 in DNA: TGTGCCGGGGGGGCGGGATACGAGCAGTACTTC.

This clone came up once. This chain uses TRBV10-3 with TRBJ2-3; TRBD2 matches 11 bases. CDR3 length: 15 amino acids. V lost 7 bases and J lost 1; bases outside the gene matches: 4. The V gene's germline CDR1 is ENHRY and CDR2 SYGVKD. CDR3 region: CAINLAGGGTDTQYF. CDR3 bases: TGTGCCATCAACTTAGCGGGGGGGGGCACAGATACGCAGTATTTT.

The chain recombines TRBV29-1 with TRBJ1-2; 10 nucleotides agree with TRBD1. Per germline, CDR1 SQVTM and CDR2 ANQGSEA. V gave up 0 bases and J gave up 0 bases; unmatched junction bases: 10. This CDR3 is 18 amino acids long. CDR3 DNA: TGCAGCGTTGAAGATTCAGTCGGGGACAGGGGTTCTAACTATGGCTACACCTTC. It encodes CSVEDSVGDRGSNYGYTF.

V usage is TRBV24-1 and J usage is TRBJ1-1; possible D gene TRBD1, 5 bases. The CDR3 consists of 13 residues. The V end lost 9 bases, the J end lost 4 bases, and 14 bases lay between the germline ends. From germline, CDR1 is KGHDR and CDR2 SFDVKD. CDR3 coding DNA: TGTGCCACCCGACAGCAAATGGGCACTGAAGCTTTCTTT. It codes for CATRQQMGTEAFF.

The genes are TRBV25-1 and TRBJ1-6, with unresolved D. The germline gives CDR1 MGHDK, CDR2 SYGVNS. With 4 bases removed from V and 8 bases from J, the gap between germline ends came to 12 bases. The length of the CDR3 is 14 residues. The CDR3 is CASSGIGMHSPLHF. The CDR3 DNA follows: TGTGCCAGCAGTGGGATCGGGATGCATTCACCCCTCCACTTT.

This clone came up a few times. The rearrangement joins TRBV20-1 to TRBJ1-1; unclear D gene. V lost 3 bases to trimming and J lost 5 bases, with 13 bases between them. The CDR3 covers 13 residues. Germline loops: CDR1 DFQATT, CDR2 SNEGSKA (reference sequence). This CDR3 reads CSASSSPGTEAFF. The CDR3 nucleotides are TGCAGTGCTAGTTCCAGCCCGGGGACTGAAGCTTTCTTT.

J is TRBJ1-1 and V is TRBV14; D is unclear. Trimming stripped 5 bases from V and 10 bases from J, with 20 bases between. CDR3 length equals 14 residues. Germline V CDR1 and CDR2: SGHDN, FVKESK. CDR3 sequence reads: CASSGGRRIDGAFF. The CDR3, as DNA: TGTGCCAGCAGCGGAGGCCGGAGGATCGATGGAGCTTTCTTT.